Below, 21 T cell receptor beta chains from the same sample are listed, as sequenced in a study of cytomegalovirus exposure and HLA in healthy donors. Use of 60 Vbeta and 13 Jbeta primers characterized the PCR. Method: immunoSEQ multiplex PCR; TCRdb's copy keeps in-frame clones and lacks some. The table has about 190,000 clones, more than 75% seen once. Sequencing was done on a sample of PBMCs. These receptors all stem from a woman between 50 and 59 years old in good health and CMV-seronegative.

The sample holds one count of this clone. The rearrangement links TRBV7-2 to TRBJ2-7; 15 bases are shared with TRBD2. CDR3 length: 17 residues. V lost 1 base to trimming and J lost 3 bases; unmatched junction nucleotides: 4. Looked up from germline, CDR1 is SGHTA and CDR2 is FQGNSA. CDR3 sequence reads: CASSLGTSGRAFYEQYF. For the CDR3, the DNA is TGTGCCAGCAGCTTAGGGACTAGCGGGAGGGCTTTCTACGAGCAGTACTTC. Complete variable domain (other parts from reference TRBV7-2 and TRBJ2-7): GAGVSQSPSNKVTEKGKDVELRCDPISGHTALYWYRQSLGQGLEFLIYFQGNSAPDKSGLPSDRFSAERTGGSVSTLTIQRTQQEDSAVYLCASSLGTSGRAFYEQYFGPGTRLTVT.

The rearrangement uses TRBV4-3 and TRBJ2-3; 11 bases line up with TRBD2. The J segment lost 1 base and the V segment lost 4 bases, leaving 10 bases of the junction unmatched. The germline V gene has CDR1 LGHNA and CDR2 YSLEER. This CDR3 spans 18 amino acids. In nucleotides, the CDR3 is TGCGCCAGCAGCCCCAGTAGCGGGGGGGCCGAGCGCACAGATACGCAGTATTTT. Translated, it gives CASSPSSGGAERTDTQYF.

This sequence joins TRBV5-4 and TRBJ2-1, with D possibly TRBD2 on 5 matching bases. Germline CDR1 SGHNT, CDR2 YYREEE (reference sequence). The CDR3 runs to 16 residues. Trimming removed 4 bases from V and 3 bases from J, with 17 bases in between. The CDR3 here is CASSRPAARGYNEQFF. In DNA, the CDR3 is TGTGCCAGCAGCCGGCCGGCAGCCCGGGGCTACAATGAGCAGTTCTTC.

This chain connects TRBV19 to TRBJ2-1, with 8 nucleotides matching TRBD2. V lost 4 bases and J lost 1; bases outside the gene matches: 6. The CDR3 is made up of 16 amino acids. Germline CDR1 is LNHDA and CDR2 is SQIVND (reference sequence). The chain's CDR3 is CASSTPGGASYNEQFF. CDR3 in DNA: TGTGCCAGTAGTACCCCGGGGGGGGCTTCCTACAATGAGCAGTTCTTC.

V and J are TRBV7-3 and TRBJ2-7, with a weak D call TRBD1 (6 bases). This CDR3 region has 13 residues. Germline V CDR1 and CDR2: SGHTA, FQGTGA. Between the trimmed V and J ends, which lost 5 bases and 4 bases, there was a span of 12 bases. This CDR3 is CASSLLQGYEQYF. The CDR3 coding sequence is TGTGCCAGCAGCCTCCTACAGGGTTACGAGCAGTACTTC.

The genes are TRBV19 and TRBJ1-5; TRBD1 matches 7 bases. The CDR3 totals 16 residues. Germline assignment: CDR1 LNHDA and CDR2 SQIVND (reference sequence). V lost 6 bases, J lost 6 bases, and 14 bases stayed unmatched. DNA for the CDR3: TGTGCCAGTAGCTCCCCCGAGGGACAGAACCGTCAGCCCCAGCATTTT. Translating it yields CASSSPEGQNRQPQHF.

This clone was detected once. The genes are TRBV9 and TRBJ2-6, with a tentative D call TRBD1 (6 bases). The CDR3 has 15 residues. V lost 2 bases and J 0 bases, leaving 6 bases between the germline ends. CDR1 and CDR2 from the germline V gene are SGDLS and YYNGEE. The DNA for the CDR3 is TGTGCCAGCAGCGTGGGGGCCTCTGGGGCCAACGTCCTGACTTTC. Protein: CASSVGASGANVLTF.

The chain couples TRBV13 to TRBJ1-2; D is perhaps TRBD1 (6 bases). V gave up 0 bases and J gave up 2 bases, with 13 bases separating them. Germline V gene lookup returns CDR1 PRHDT and CDR2 FYEKMQ (reference sequence). This CDR3 is built from 16 residues. The CDR3 here is CASSLGPTGPNYGYTF. In DNA form, the CDR3 reads TGTGCCAGCAGCTTAGGGCCGACAGGCCCGAACTATGGCTACACCTTC.

The rearrangement joins TRBV7-9 to TRBJ1-3; 10 nucleotides align to TRBD1. Germline loops: CDR1 SEHNR, CDR2 FQNEAQ (reference sequence). Trimming cost V 5 bases and J 4 bases; bases outside gene matches: 5. The CDR3 is 15 amino acids. CDR3 protein: CASSTRTGGGNTIYF. The CDR3 DNA reads TGTGCCAGCAGCACACGGACAGGGGGAGGAAACACCATATATTTT.

The V gene is TRBV5-4, the J gene TRBJ1-2, with a tentative D call TRBD1 (5 bases). Deletions cut 3 bases from V and 5 bases from J, with 17 bases between. CDR3 length: 15 amino acids. CDR1 SGHNT and CDR2 YYREEE come from the germline V gene (reference sequence). This CDR3 reads CASSSSRGRLYGYTF. For the CDR3, the DNA is TGTGCCAGCAGCTCATCGCGGGGGAGGTTATATGGCTACACCTTC.

The J gene is TRBJ2-2, the V gene TRBV6-6; 8 bases match TRBD2. The CDR3 covers 14 residues. The germline V gene has CDR1 MNHNY and CDR2 SVGAGI (reference sequence). V trimming: 5 bases; J trimming: 4 bases; junction bases outside the gene matches: 3. This CDR3 is CASSPRGGTGELFF. CDR3 bases: TGTGCCAGCAGTCCTCGGGGGGGCACCGGGGAGCTGTTTTTT.

DNA for the CDR3: TGCGCCAGCAGCCTCAGGGGAACTAATGAAAAACTGTTTTTT. It is translated as CASSLRGTNEKLFF. V usage is TRBV4-3 and J usage is TRBJ1-4; D perhaps matches TRBD1 (6 bases). The CDR3 length is 14 residues. Germline V gives CDR1 LGHNA, CDR2 YSLEER. The ends were cut back, 4 bases at V and 1 base at J, with 7 bases in the middle.

This clone has a single count. The rearrangement links TRBV19 to TRBJ1-5; perhaps TRBD1 as D (6 bases). The V gene lost 1 base and the J gene lost 7 bases, with 14 bases spanning the gap. This CDR3 is built from 15 residues. CDR1 and CDR2 (germline): LNHDA, SQIVND (reference sequence). The CDR3 is CASSIVSQGTQPQHF. CDR3 sequence (DNA): TGTGCCAGTAGTATAGTTTCACAGGGAACACAGCCCCAGCATTTT.

V gene TRBV5-1 combines with J gene TRBJ1-2, with 8 nucleotides matching TRBD1. This CDR3 spans 15 amino acids. Germline CDR1 reads SGHRS; CDR2 reads YFSETQ. Trimming cost V 2 bases and J 7 bases; bases outside gene matches: 10. Here the CDR3 reads CASSFASGGRSGYTF. In DNA, the CDR3 is TGCGCCAGCAGCTTCGCTTCAGGGGGCAGGAGTGGCTACACCTTC.

The chain employs TRBV6-5 and TRBJ2-2, with D uncertain. Germline-derived CDR1 and CDR2 are MNHEY and SVGAGI. The CDR3 has 13 residues. The V end was cut by 6 bases, the J end by 0 bases, with 5 bases between. CDR3 loop: CASRQANTGELFF. CDR3 nucleotides: TGTGCCAGCAGACAAGCGAACACCGGGGAGCTGTTTTTT.

CDR3 DNA sequence: TGTGCCAGTAGTGTACAGGGGATGAAGAACTATGGCTACACCTTC. Encoded protein: CASSVQGMKNYGYTF. The rearrangement links TRBV19 to TRBJ1-2; 7 bases align to TRBD1. V lost 5 bases and J lost 2; bases outside the gene matches: 8. The CDR3 loop spans 15 amino acids. Germline V lookup: CDR1 LNHDA, CDR2 SQIVND (reference sequence).

This chain connects TRBV4-1 to TRBJ2-6, with a weak D call TRBD1 (6 bases). V shed 1 base and J shed 2 bases, with 15 bases lying between them. This CDR3 spans 18 amino acids. Germline loops: CDR1 MGHRA, CDR2 YSYEKL. The CDR3 loop reads CASSQGQGLQTGANVLTF. The CDR3 DNA reads as TGCGCCAGCAGCCAAGGCCAGGGGTTGCAGACTGGGGCCAACGTCCTGACTTTC.

The J gene is TRBJ1-2, the V gene TRBV28; 7 nucleotides line up with TRBD1. The length of the CDR3 is 14 residues. CDR1 and CDR2 (germline): MDHEN, SYDVKM. J was trimmed by 3 bases and V by 2 bases; bases with no gene match: 3. The CDR3 DNA is TGTGCCAGCAGTTTAGCAGGGGGTGACTATGGCTACACCTTC. Protein product: CASSLAGGDYGYTF.

J is TRBJ2-2 and V is TRBV7-3; 9 nucleotides line up with TRBD2. The CDR3 extends over 16 amino acids. Looked up from germline, CDR1 is SGHTA and CDR2 is FQGTGA. V trimming: 2 bases; J trimming: 5 bases; junction bases outside the gene matches: 6. As DNA, the CDR3 is TGTGCCAGCAGCTTACTTCAAGCGGGGGGTACCGGGGAGCTGTTTTTT. Translated, it gives CASSLLQAGGTGELFF. The whole variable domain, remainder taken from reference TRBV7-3 and TRBJ2-2, is GAGVSQTPSNKVTEKGKYVELRCDPISGHTALYWYRQSLGQGPEFLIYFQGTGAADDSGLPNDRFFAVRPEGSVSTLKIQRTERGDSAVYLCASSLLQAGGTGELFFGEGSRLTVL.

This rearrangement joins TRBV6-6 to TRBJ1-5, with D possibly matching TRBD1 (6 bases). Germline V CDR1 and CDR2: MNHNY, SVGAGI (reference sequence). V gave up 0 bases and J gave up 7 bases, with 16 bases separating them. The CDR3 contains 16 residues. CDR3 in amino acids: CASSYSVVQGSQPQHF. The CDR3 DNA reads as TGTGCCAGCAGTTACTCGGTCGTACAGGGATCCCAGCCCCAGCATTTT.

The rearrangement joins TRBV4-3 to TRBJ2-1, with 8 bases that match TRBD2. This CDR3 comprises 16 residues. The ends lost 0 bases at V and 2 bases at J; junction bases unmatched: 3. Germline lookup yields CDR1 LGHNA and CDR2 YSLEER. CDR3 region: CASSQEVGLAYNEQFF. CDR3 coding DNA: TGCGCCAGCAGCCAAGAAGTGGGACTAGCCTACAATGAGCAGTTCTTC.